This entry lists 6 T cell receptor beta chains sequenced from one sample in a study of blood T cell repertoires in COVID-19. Assay used: immunoSEQ multiplex PCR; TCRdb lists only in-frame clones, some missing. The sample has around 260,000 clones, 87% seen once. Sequenced input: peripheral blood. The receptor source for this set is a woman aged 45-65 years with acute or convalescent COVID-19.

This clone was detected only once. The CDR3 nucleotides are TGTGCCAGCTTCGTCTCAGGGGTGGGCAATCAGCCCCAGCATTTT. Translating it yields CASFVSGVGNQPQHF. This sequence joins TRBV28 and TRBJ1-5, with a possible D match to TRBD1 (6 bases). Germline loops: CDR1 MDHEN, CDR2 SYDVKM. V lost 8 bases to trimming and J lost 2 bases, with 16 bases between them. The CDR3 is 15 amino acids.

The chain has TRBV28 and TRBJ1-6; unclear D gene. Germline CDR1 reads MDHEN; CDR2 reads SYDVKM. This CDR3 contains 15 residues. V was trimmed by 2 bases and J by 4 bases, leaving 9 bases between them. The CDR3 here is CASSLPRVYNSPLHF. CDR3 bases: TGTGCCAGCAGTTTACCGCGGGTTTATAATTCACCCCTCCACTTT.

For this clone: Since a much larger clone is just one base distant, this may be a read error. The chain has TRBV28 and TRBJ1-1; unclear D gene. The V and J ends lost 7 bases and 3 bases respectively, with 9 bases between them. Germline V gene data show CDR1 as MDHEN and CDR2 as SYDVKM. CDR3 length equals 12 residues. The CDR3 DNA is TGTGCCAGCAATCGGGGAGACACTGAAGCTTTCTTT. Its translation: CASNRGDTEAFF.

This clone was picked up one time. CDR3 DNA: TGTGCCAGCAGTTACTCTCTAGCTGATAAGCAGTTCTTC. This gives the protein CASSYSLADKQFF. V is TRBV6-5 and J is TRBJ2-1, with D possibly matching TRBD2 (5 bases). CDR3 length: 13 residues. Germline V gene data show CDR1 as MNHEY and CDR2 as SVGAGI. Trimming took 0 bases from V and 11 from J, leaving 11 bases between them.

The chain combines TRBV5-6 with TRBJ1-2, with D tentatively TRBD1 (5 bases). The CDR3 is made up of 15 amino acids. CDR1 SGHDT and CDR2 YYEEEE come from the germline V gene. The V gene lost 0 bases and the J gene lost 5 bases, with 14 bases spanning the gap. CDR3 sequence: CASSLGVRDSYGYTF. The CDR3, as DNA: TGTGCCAGCAGCTTGGGAGTGAGAGACAGTTATGGCTACACCTTC.

The J gene is TRBJ2-1, the V gene TRBV5-1, with TRBD1 matching over 10 bases. The CDR3 covers 15 residues. J lost 8 bases, V lost 4 bases, and 9 bases had no gene match. Germline V lookup: CDR1 SGHRS, CDR2 YFSETQ. Written as DNA, the CDR3 is TGCGCCAGCAGCAAAGACAGGGGGCAGTCGGATGAGCAGTTCTTC. It codes for CASSKDRGQSDEQFF.